This T cell receptor (beta chain) was found in a study of technical replicates of blood from several donors. TCRdb keeps only in-frame clones here, not all; method: immunoSEQ multiplex PCR. The sample contains about 88,000 clones, 92% of which appear only once. With V trimmed by 4 bases and J by 0 bases, 7 bases remained unmatched. Per germline, CDR1 SGHRS and CDR2 YFSETQ. CDR3 length: 15 amino acids. This clonotype was sampled from a human donor in good health. The chain links TRBV5-1 to TRBJ2-7; 7 bases are shared with TRBD1. The source material was T cells isolated from PBMCs. CDR3 sequence reads: CASSPGQVASYEQYF. The CDR3 coding sequence is TGCGCCAGCAGCCCTGGACAGGTCGCCTCCTACGAGCAGTACTTC.